Presented here are 7 T cell receptor beta chains from one specimen sequenced in a study of T cells in Graves' hyperthyroidism and ophthalmopathy. From RNA transcripts, TCR beta CDR3 regions were amplified. The HTBI primer set drove a first-round RT-PCR of the TCR CDR3. TCRdb reprocessed the multiplex PCR reads via MiXCR and lists one record per CDR3 protein. The sample carries about 540,000 distinct CDR3 sequences, about half recorded once. The sequencing sample was made of peripheral blood or thyroid tissue (not recorded which). The receptor set was obtained from a young woman with Graves' hyperthyroidism.

The chain couples TRBV7-6 to TRBJ2-7; the D gene could be TRBD1 or TRBD2 (9 bases each). V was pared by 5 bases and J by 4 bases, with 27 bases between. The CDR3 runs 18 residues. In germline, CDR1 is SGHVS, CDR2 FNYEAQ. The CDR3 spells CASSAGTGLAGSSYEQYF. The CDR3 DNA sequence: TGTGCCAGCAGCGCGGGGACAGGGCTAGCGGGGTCATCATACGAGCAGTACTTC.

Only a few counts were recorded for this clonotype. The chain links TRBV7-2 to TRBJ2-7; 11 nucleotides match TRBD2. The CDR3 is made up of 16 amino acids. V shed 4 bases and J 7 bases; nucleotides not matched to a gene: 12. CDR1 and CDR2 (germline): SGHTA, FQGNSA. The CDR3 loop reads CASSYYGLAGRNEQYF. The DNA for the CDR3 is TGTGCCAGCAGCTACTACGGACTAGCGGGCCGCAATGAGCAGTACTTC.

This sequence joins TRBV20-1 and TRBJ1-2, with D perhaps matching TRBD1 (5 bases). The ends were cut back, 0 bases at V and 7 bases at J, with 15 bases in the middle. Germline V gene sequence: CDR1 DFQATT, CDR2 SNEGSKA (reference sequence). The CDR3 is made up of 14 amino acids. CDR3 DNA sequence: TGCAGTGCTAGAGATGAGGGACGGTTGTTTGGCTACACCTTC. It translates to CSARDEGRLFGYTF.

The V call is TRBV7-2, the J call TRBJ2-5, with D tentatively TRBD1 (5 bases). V dropped 3 bases and J dropped 5 bases, with 22 bases sitting between them. This CDR3 has 17 amino acids. The germline V gene has CDR1 SGHTA and CDR2 FQGNSA. CDR3 sequence: CASSFDSLNRLGETQYF. Written as DNA, the CDR3 is TGTGCCAGCAGCTTCGACAGCCTGAACAGGTTAGGGGAGACCCAGTACTTC.

This chain uses TRBV27 with TRBJ1-1; D perhaps matches TRBD1 (5 bases). V lost 8 bases and J lost 4, with 14 bases in between. Germline V gives CDR1 MNHEY, CDR2 SMNVEV (reference sequence). This CDR3 has 13 amino acids. In DNA, the CDR3 is TGTGCCAGCGGGTCAGGGTGGACCACTGAAGCTTTCTTT. Translation: CASGSGWTTEAFF.

This chain uses TRBV20-1 with TRBJ1-2; D uncertain. This CDR3 is built from 12 residues. Germline V gene sequence: CDR1 DFQATT, CDR2 SNEGSKA (reference sequence). Trimming took 6 bases from V and 8 from J, leaving 16 bases between them. Here the CDR3 DNA reads TGCAGTGCGTCCGCCACGGGTCGGGGCTACACCTTC. It translates to CSASATGRGYTF.

The V gene is TRBV27, the J gene TRBJ1-5; TRBD1 matches at 7 bases. The junction had 4 bases not matched to a gene; V was cut back by 6 bases and J by 2 bases. The CDR3 has 14 amino acids. Per germline, CDR1 MNHEY and CDR2 SMNVEV (reference sequence). CDR3: CASRGGQRNQPQHF. The CDR3 nucleotides are TGTGCCAGCAGGGGGGGACAGCGCAATCAGCCCCAGCATTTT.